Listed below are T cell receptor beta chains from one sample, sequenced in a study of shared clonotypes between healthy human individuals. Libraries were prepared by immunoSEQ multiplex PCR; TCRdb keeps only in-frame clonotypes and omits some of them. The repertoire holds around 2,100,000 clones, with about 95% as singletons. Sequencing used naive CD8+ T cells sorted from blood. The source is a man between 18 and 35 years old in good health. Each CDR3 is given with its conserved first and last residue. A D gene is named only where the DNA matches it firmly. Size is omitted from some rows. Given values are once, few, many or a class for expanded clones.

D	V	J	size	CDR3	DNA
.	TRBV27	TRBJ1-2	.	CASSLSPSYSGYTF	TGTGCCAGCAGTTTATCGCCCAGCTACAGTGGCTACACCTTC
TRBD2	TRBV5-4	TRBJ2-7	once	CASSLVLAGEAYEQYF	TGTGCCAGCAGCCTAGTACTAGCGGGGGAGGCCTACGAGCAGTACTTC
.	TRBV5-6	TRBJ1-2	.	CASSFNGGAYGYTF	TGTGCCAGCAGCTTCAACGGGGGCGCTTATGGCTACACCTTC
.	TRBV14	TRBJ1-1	.	CASSQAWQGPEAFF	TGTGCCAGCAGCCAAGCCTGGCAGGGTCCTGAAGCTTTCTTT
.	TRBV6-4	TRBJ1-1	.	CASSATGISEAFF	TGTGCCAGCAGTGCGACAGGAATATCTGAAGCTTTCTTT
TRBD2	TRBV7-9	TRBJ2-1	.	CASSSGGSSYNEQFF	TGTGCCAGCAGCTCGGGGGGGAGCTCCTACAATGAGCAGTTCTTC
.	TRBV4-2	TRBJ1-4	.	CASSQDPQTTNEKLFF	TGTGCCAGCAGCCAAGATCCCCAGACAACTAATGAAAAACTGTTTTTT
.	TRBV29-1	TRBJ2-7	.	CSVEVTGSGREQYF	TGCAGCGTTGAAGTCACCGGGTCCGGTCGCGAGCAGTACTTC
TRBD1	TRBV15	TRBJ2-7	.	CATSSPGQPPHEQYF	TGTGCCACCAGCTCCCCGGGACAGCCCCCCCACGAGCAGTACTTC
.	TRBV5-4	TRBJ1-3	few	CASSLEEPGNTIYF	TGTGCCAGCAGCTTGGAGGAGCCAGGAAACACCATATATTTT
.	TRBV19	TRBJ2-1	.	CASSMGNEQFF	TGTGCCAGTAGTATGGGCAATGAGCAGTTCTTC
.	TRBV4-3	TRBJ2-7	.	CASSQDWGYEQYF	TGCGCCAGCAGCCAAGACTGGGGTTACGAGCAGTACTTC
TRBD2	TRBV6-6	TRBJ2-7	once	CASSFSGDRTYEQYF	TGTGCCAGCAGCTTTAGCGGGGACCGTACCTACGAGCAGTACTTC
.	TRBV6-5	TRBJ1-5	.	CASSYLGPYQPQHF	TGTGCCAGCAGTTACCTGGGCCCATATCAGCCCCAGCATTTT
.	TRBV6-4	TRBJ2-1	once	CASSDWPSNEQFF	TGTGCCAGCAGTGACTGGCCCAGCAATGAGCAGTTCTTC
.	TRBV6-5	TRBJ2-7	.	CASSYSTGHTSYEQYF	TGTGCCAGCAGTTACTCGACAGGACACACCTCCTACGAGCAGTACTTC
.	TRBV7-9	TRBJ1-1	.	CASSLPGGIGGTMNTEAFF	TGTGCCAGCAGCCTCCCCGGGGGAATAGGGGGTACCATGAACACTGAAGCTTTCTTT
.	TRBV5-1	TRBJ1-1	.	CASSLGDTEAFF	TGCGCCAGCAGCTTAGGAGACACTGAAGCTTTCTTT
.	TRBV6-6	TRBJ2-7	.	CASRSRWADLSYEQYF	TGTGCCAGCAGGTCCCGGTGGGCCGATCTCTCCTACGAGCAGTACTTC
TRBD2	TRBV27	TRBJ2-2	.	CASSLVTSLGPGELFF	TGTGCCAGCAGTTTAGTGACTAGCCTGGGGCCCGGGGAGCTGTTTTTT
.	TRBV5-6	TRBJ2-7	.	CASSTWDKATEQYF	TGTGCCAGCAGCACCTGGGACAAGGCCACCGAGCAGTACTTC
.	TRBV5-6	TRBJ1-2	.	CASSLSWREADYGYTF	TGTGCCAGCAGCTTGTCGTGGAGGGAGGCAGACTATGGCTACACCTTC
TRBD2	TRBV7-9	TRBJ2-7	.	CASSSGGSAYEQYF	TGTGCCAGCAGCTCGGGAGGCAGTGCCTACGAGCAGTACTTC
TRBD2	TRBV7-2	TRBJ2-3	.	CASSLIAGGLGTDTQYF	TGTGCCAGCAGCTTAATAGCGGGAGGGTTGGGTACAGATACGCAGTATTTT
TRBD1	TRBV11-1	TRBJ1-1	.	CASSLGQGSDTEAFF	TGTGCCAGCAGCTTAGGACAGGGTAGCGACACTGAAGCTTTCTTT
TRBD1	TRBV10-3	TRBJ2-7	once	CAISEGRGQGYSYEQYF	TGTGCCATCTCCGAGGGACGAGGACAGGGATACTCCTACGAGCAGTACTTC
TRBD1	TRBV4-1	TRBJ2-1	.	CASSQPIGTEDYNEQFF	TGCGCCAGCAGCCAGCCGATAGGGACAGAAGACTACAATGAGCAGTTCTTC
TRBD1	TRBV19	TRBJ1-6	.	CASSIAGDSGSPLHF	TGTGCCAGTAGTATAGCAGGGGACAGCGGTTCACCCCTCCACTTT
TRBD1	TRBV7-9	TRBJ1-1	.	CASAGTGGLNTEAFF	TGTGCCAGCGCCGGGACAGGGGGCTTGAACACTGAAGCTTTCTTT